Below are 32 T cell receptor beta chains sequenced from a single sample in a study of T cells after yellow fever vaccination. TCRdb ran MiXCR on the 5' RACE reads and lists one entry per CDR3 protein. The table lists fewer than 500,000 distinct CDR3 sequences, roughly 20% of them singletons, with 15% to 20% in the top ten. The sequencing used PBMCs, collected before the yellow fever booster vaccination. The receptors derive from a man between 18 and 35 years old who received the YFV17D yellow fever vaccine.

The sample holds a few counts of this clonotype. This chain connects TRBV6-5 to TRBJ1-1; 8 bases match TRBD1. The germline V gene encodes CDR1 MNHEY and CDR2 SVGAGI. V was clipped by 6 bases and J by 7 bases; unmatched bases: 4. The CDR3 totals 12 residues. The CDR3 region has the DNA TGTGCCAGCAGAAACAGGGGGGGTGAAGCTTTCTTT. Protein: CASRNRGGEAFF.

The genes are TRBV19 and TRBJ2-2; 7 bases are a match to TRBD1. J was trimmed by 4 bases and V by 6 bases; bases with no gene match: 2. CDR1 and CDR2 from the germline V gene are LNHDA and SQIVND (reference sequence). The CDR3 extends over 13 amino acids. In DNA, the CDR3 is TGTGCCAGTAGAAGACAGGGCACCGGGGAGCTGTTTTTT. Its translation: CASRRQGTGELFF.

The chain recombines TRBV20-1 with TRBJ2-6; 7 bases map to TRBD1. The J segment lost 1 base and the V segment lost 6 bases, leaving 3 bases of the junction unmatched. The CDR3 is 14 amino acids. Germline CDR1 reads DFQATT; CDR2 reads SNEGSKA (reference sequence). CDR3: CSARTGSGANVLTF. The CDR3, as DNA: TGCAGTGCGCGGACAGGTTCTGGGGCCAACGTCCTGACTTTC.

This clonotype has a handful of counts. The chain uses TRBV7-2 and TRBJ2-5; D not resolved. The CDR3 is 14 amino acids. CDR1 and CDR2 (germline): SGHTA, FQGNSA. V lost 3 bases and J lost 5, with 13 bases in between. The CDR3 bases are TGTGCCAGCAGCTTCGACCGGCGAGGCGAGACCCAGTACTTC. Translated: CASSFDRRGETQYF.

Only a few counts were recorded for this clonotype. The chain links TRBV20-1 to TRBJ1-1; D ambiguous. This CDR3 comprises 13 residues. Trimming stripped 5 bases from V and 6 bases from J, with 16 bases between. Germline V gives CDR1 DFQATT, CDR2 SNEGSKA (reference sequence). The CDR3 coding sequence is TGCAGTGCTCCACCTGCGGGGTACGCTGAAGCTTTCTTT. Translating gives CSAPPAGYAEAFF.

This clonotype has a handful of counts. The CDR3 spells CASSFGAGTSLPDTQYF. Written as DNA, the CDR3 is TGCGCCAGCAGCTTTGGGGCCGGGACTAGTCTTCCAGATACGCAGTATTTT. The chain combines TRBV5-1 with TRBJ2-3, with 8 positions matching TRBD2. Trimming cost V 2 bases and J 4 bases; bases outside gene matches: 12. The V gene's germline CDR1 is SGHRS and CDR2 YFSETQ. The CDR3 covers 17 residues.

The chain combines TRBV10-3 with TRBJ2-7, with a weak D call TRBD2 (6 bases). The CDR3 covers 14 residues. CDR1 and CDR2 from the germline V gene are ENHRY and SYGVKD. V was pared by 3 bases and J by 2 bases, with 11 bases between. CDR3 residues: CAISDGGTTYEQYV. The CDR3, as DNA: TGTGCCATCAGTGACGGGGGAACGACCTACGAGCAGTACGTC.

This clonotype occurred a few times. CDR3 sequence reads: CASSSPGQSDTEAFF. CDR3 coding DNA: TGTGCCAGCAGTTCTCCAGGACAGAGTGACACTGAAGCTTTCTTT. This sequence joins TRBV12-3 or TRBV12-4 and TRBJ1-1, with TRBD1 as a possible D gene (6 bases). The CDR3 is made up of 15 amino acids. Trimming took 4 bases from V and 3 from J, leaving 15 bases between them.

This clonotype occurred many times. The chain links TRBV6-4 to TRBJ2-3, with TRBD2 matching over 8 bases. V was clipped by 2 bases and J by 0 bases; unmatched bases: 1. The CDR3 is made up of 15 amino acids. Germline values: CDR1 MRHNA, CDR2 SNTAGT. CDR3 sequence: CASSDRGGSTDTQYF. CDR3 sequence (DNA): TGTGCCAGCAGTGACCGGGGGGGGAGCACAGATACGCAGTATTTT.

V gene TRBV2 combines with J gene TRBJ2-3; D is ambiguous. The CDR3 runs 13 residues. V lost 1 base to trimming and J lost 5 bases, with 7 bases between them. Looked up from germline, CDR1 is SNHLY and CDR2 is FYNNEI. The CDR3 region has the DNA TGTGCCAGCAGTGAAGGGGCTGGAGATACGCAGTATTTT. Amino acid sequence: CASSEGAGDTQYF.

This clonotype has only a few counts. The chain is built from TRBV29-1 and TRBJ1-1, with 7 nucleotides matching TRBD1. The CDR3 covers 14 residues. Trimming took 3 bases from V and 0 from J; bases not matched to a gene: 4. CDR1 and CDR2 from the germline V gene are SQVTM and ANQGSEA. The CDR3 reads CSVDAGTVNTEAFF. DNA of the CDR3: TGCAGCGTTGATGCGGGGACAGTGAACACTGAAGCTTTCTTT. The full variable domain, in which reference TRBV29-1 and TRBJ1-1 provide the parts outside the CDR3, is SAVISQKPSRDICQRGTSLTIQCQVDSQVTMMFWYRQQPGQSLTLIATANQGSEATYESGFVIDKFPISRPNLTFSTLTVSNMSPEDSSIYLCSVDAGTVNTEAFFGQGTRLTVV.

This clonotype was detected a few times. The V gene is TRBV10-2, the J gene TRBJ2-7; 10 bases align to TRBD1. V gave up 5 bases and J gave up 3 bases; unmatched junction bases: 4. The CDR3 is 14 amino acids. Germline lookup yields CDR1 WSHSY and CDR2 SAAADI. The CDR3 nucleotides read TGCGCCAGCAGTAGGACAGGGGGGGTCTACGAGCAGTACTTC. Translated, it gives CASSRTGGVYEQYF.

The J gene is TRBJ1-2, the V gene TRBV29-1; D might be TRBD1 (5 bases). CDR3 size: 15 residues. Deletions cut 3 bases from V and 3 bases from J, with 17 bases between. CDR1 and CDR2 from the germline V gene are SQVTM and ANQGSEA. The CDR3 region is CSVDTIGHADYGYTF. CDR3 bases: TGCAGCGTTGACACCATAGGACACGCCGACTATGGCTACACCTTC.

J is TRBJ2-4 and V is TRBV7-9, with 9 bases identical to TRBD1. The CDR3 contains 15 residues. With V trimmed by 3 bases and J by 8 bases, 8 bases remained unmatched. Per germline, CDR1 SEHNR and CDR2 FQNEAQ (reference sequence). The CDR3 spells CASSLGTGLRDIQYF. DNA for the CDR3: TGTGCCAGCAGCTTGGGGACAGGGTTAAGAGACATTCAGTACTTC.

V and J are TRBV2 and TRBJ2-2; maybe TRBD1 (6 bases). The ends were cut back, 6 bases at V and 1 base at J, with 12 bases in the middle. Germline V CDR1 and CDR2: SNHLY, FYNNEI. The CDR3 contains 15 residues. The CDR3 here is CASRETGWNTGELFF. CDR3 DNA: TGTGCCAGCAGGGAGACAGGTTGGAACACCGGGGAGCTGTTTTTT.

This clonotype appeared many times. This chain joins TRBV5-1 and TRBJ2-1; D gene uncertain. V lost 1 base to trimming and J lost 5 bases, with 10 bases between them. The germline CDR1 and CDR2 sequences are SGHRS and YFSETQ. This CDR3 region has 14 residues. The CDR3 loop reads CASSLLAANNEQFF. The CDR3 DNA sequence: TGCGCCAGCAGCTTGCTCGCAGCCAACAATGAGCAGTTCTTC.

This clonotype was recorded a few times. The chain joins TRBV7-8 to TRBJ2-2; D unclear. The CDR3 covers 14 residues. Between the trimmed V and J ends, which lost 1 base and 4 bases, there was a span of 7 bases. Per the germline V gene, CDR1 is SGHVS and CDR2 is FQNEAQ. In nucleotides, the CDR3 is TGTGCCAGCAGCTTAGGGGCCTTCACCGGGGAGCTGTTTTTT. Its translation: CASSLGAFTGELFF.

The chain uses TRBV19 and TRBJ1-2; 8 positions match TRBD1. The CDR3 length is 14 residues. Germline CDR1 and CDR2: LNHDA and SQIVND (reference sequence). V dropped 7 bases and J dropped 7; count of bases not matched to a gene: 11. For the CDR3, the DNA is TGTGCCAGTACCTTTCGGACAGGGAACGCTGGCTACACCTTC. This codes for CASTFRTGNAGYTF.

This sequence joins TRBV7-3 and TRBJ2-2, with TRBD2 as a possible D gene (6 bases). V dropped 4 bases and J dropped 4 bases, with 10 bases sitting between them. CDR3 size: 14 residues. Germline CDR1 is SGHTA and CDR2 is FQGTGA. The CDR3 region has the DNA TGTGCCAGCAGCTCGGAGGGGACCACCGGGGAGCTGTTTTTT. Translated, it gives CASSSEGTTGELFF.

This chain's CDR3 is CASSSGLVGGAPRTDTQYF. CDR3 DNA sequence: TGTGCCAGCAGCTCGGGTCTCGTCGGGGGGGCCCCCCGCACAGATACGCAGTATTTT. The rearrangement joins TRBV7-9 to TRBJ2-3; 8 positions agree with TRBD2. The CDR3 totals 19 residues. Germline V gene sequence: CDR1 SEHNR, CDR2 FQNEAQ (reference sequence). V was clipped by 4 bases and J by 1 base; unmatched bases: 16. Supplemented by reference TRBV7-9 and TRBJ2-3, the full variable domain reads DTGVSQNPRHKITKRGQNVTFRCDPISEHNRLYWYRQTLGQGPEFLTYFQNEAQLEKSRLLSDRFSAERPKGSFSTLEIQRTEQGDSAMYLCASSSGLVGGAPRTDTQYFGPGTRLTVL.

This chain joins TRBV3-1 and TRBJ1-2; 7 nucleotides line up with TRBD1. The CDR3 runs 15 residues. CDR1 and CDR2 from the germline V gene are LGHDT and YNNKEL (reference sequence). With 4 bases clipped from V and 6 bases from J, the junction kept 11 bases outside the gene matches. CDR3 sequence reads: CASSPNWGTVDGYTF. As DNA, the CDR3 is TGTGCCAGCAGCCCAAACTGGGGGACAGTTGATGGCTACACCTTC.

The V gene is TRBV5-1, the J gene TRBJ1-2; a weak D match, TRBD1 (6 bases). The germline V gene encodes CDR1 SGHRS and CDR2 YFSETQ. The length of the CDR3 is 14 residues. V dropped 8 bases and J dropped 7 bases, with 21 bases sitting between them. The DNA for the CDR3 is TGCGCCAGTTCCCCTAGTACCTTAGGGGGTGGCTACACCTTC. Its translation is CASSPSTLGGGYTF.

The chain recombines TRBV4-1 with TRBJ2-6; D is unclear. CDR3 length: 17 amino acids. The germline V and J ends were trimmed by 1 base and 0 bases, with 10 bases remaining between them. Germline CDR1 reads MGHRA; CDR2 reads YSYEKL. The CDR3 DNA is TGCGCCAGCAGCCAAGTGCAGGTGACCTCTGGGGCCAACGTCCTGACTTTC. Protein: CASSQVQVTSGANVLTF.

This clonotype was picked up a small number of times. This chain uses TRBV19 with TRBJ2-1; TRBD1 might be the D (6 bases). In germline, CDR1 is LNHDA, CDR2 SQIVND (reference sequence). Trimming pared 7 bases from V and 7 bases from J, leaving 11 bases between. The CDR3 totals 12 residues. The CDR3 region is CASTWGQNEQFF. CDR3 DNA sequence: TGTGCCAGTACCTGGGGGCAAAATGAGCAGTTCTTC.

The chain uses TRBV5-5 and TRBJ2-5; D unresolved. This CDR3 is built from 17 residues. The germline V gene has CDR1 SGHKS and CDR2 YYEKEE (reference sequence). Trimming left V 0 bases short and J 5 bases short, with 20 bases between. This CDR3 is CASSLAGSPGRPETQYF. The CDR3 DNA reads as TGTGCCAGCAGCTTGGCCGGGTCCCCAGGCCGGCCTGAGACCCAGTACTTC.

The rearrangement joins TRBV9 to TRBJ2-7; TRBD1 matches 7 bases. Germline V CDR1 and CDR2: SGDLS, YYNGEE. The ends lost 2 bases at V and 0 bases at J; junction bases unmatched: 2. This CDR3 spans 14 amino acids. The CDR3: CASSVDRRSYEQYF. The CDR3, as DNA: TGTGCCAGCAGCGTGGACAGGCGCTCCTACGAGCAGTACTTC.

The chain links TRBV9 to TRBJ2-2; D possibly matches TRBD1 or TRBD2 (5 bases each). CDR1 is SGDLS and CDR2 is YYNGEE in the germline V gene. The CDR3 is 15 residues long. Trimming shortened V by 3 bases and J by 4 bases, and 13 bases separated the two germline ends. In DNA form, the CDR3 reads TGTGCCAGCAGCGCCCTCGTGGGGGTCACCGGGGAGCTGTTTTTT. This encodes CASSALVGVTGELFF.

The rearrangement joins TRBV12-3 or TRBV12-4 to TRBJ2-3; 10 bases match TRBD2. The CDR3 has 14 residues. Losses at the gene ends were 7 bases for V and 4 bases for J; bases not matched to a gene: 5. The CDR3, as DNA: TGTGCCAGCAACCGCCTAGCGGGGGCAGATACGCAGTATTTT. Translating it yields CASNRLAGADTQYF.

V gene TRBV4-3 combines with J gene TRBJ2-4; D possibly corresponds to TRBD1 (5 bases). This CDR3 region has 15 residues. In germline, CDR1 is LGHNA, CDR2 YSLEER. V lost 0 bases and J lost 6, with 12 bases in between. The CDR3 coding sequence is TGCGCCAGCAGCCAAGATCGGCCAGGGTCAAACATTCAGTACTTC. Translated, it gives CASSQDRPGSNIQYF.

This clonotype was counted between two and nine times. The chain joins TRBV24-1 to TRBJ2-1, with 8 positions matching TRBD2. There are 16 residues in the CDR3. V lost 3 bases and J lost 5; bases outside the gene matches: 8. Germline V CDR1 and CDR2: KGHDR, SFDVKD. The CDR3 bases are TGTGCCACCAGTGATCCCCGCGGGGGGAACCACAATGAGCAGTTCTTC. Its protein product is CATSDPRGGNHNEQFF.

This clonotype was counted only a few times. The chain combines TRBV4-2 with TRBJ1-4; TRBD1 matches 8 bases. The CDR3 loop spans 16 amino acids. With V trimmed by 3 bases and J by 3 bases, 6 bases remained unmatched. CDR1 is LGHNA and CDR2 is YNFKEQ in the germline V gene. CDR3 DNA sequence: TGTGCCAGCAGCCACCGCAGGGGGCAGGCTAATGAAAAACTGTTTTTT. It encodes CASSHRRGQANEKLFF.

Only a few counts were recorded for this clonotype. J is TRBJ2-3 and V is TRBV7-6, with unresolved D. The CDR3 totals 14 residues. Looked up from germline, CDR1 is SGHVS and CDR2 is FNYEAQ. Between the trimmed V and J ends, which lost 5 bases and 2 bases, there was a span of 11 bases. CDR3 amino acids: CASSPRAFTDTQYF. The CDR3 DNA follows: TGTGCCAGCAGCCCCCGGGCGTTCACAGATACGCAGTATTTT.